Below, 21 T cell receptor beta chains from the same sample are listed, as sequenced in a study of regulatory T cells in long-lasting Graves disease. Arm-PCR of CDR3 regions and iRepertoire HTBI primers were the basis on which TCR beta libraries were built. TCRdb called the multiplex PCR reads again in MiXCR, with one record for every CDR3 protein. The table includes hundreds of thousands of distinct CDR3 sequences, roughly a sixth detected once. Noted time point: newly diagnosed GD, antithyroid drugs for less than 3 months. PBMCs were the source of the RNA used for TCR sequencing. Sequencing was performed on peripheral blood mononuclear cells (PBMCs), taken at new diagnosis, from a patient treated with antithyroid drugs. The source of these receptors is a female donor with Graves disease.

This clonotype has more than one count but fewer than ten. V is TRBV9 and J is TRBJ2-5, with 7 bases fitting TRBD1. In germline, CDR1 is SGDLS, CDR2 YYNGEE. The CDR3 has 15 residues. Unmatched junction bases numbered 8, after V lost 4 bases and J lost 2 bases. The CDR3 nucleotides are TGTGCCAGCAGCACATCCCAGGGGGATCAAGAGACCCAGTACTTC. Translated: CASSTSQGDQETQYF.

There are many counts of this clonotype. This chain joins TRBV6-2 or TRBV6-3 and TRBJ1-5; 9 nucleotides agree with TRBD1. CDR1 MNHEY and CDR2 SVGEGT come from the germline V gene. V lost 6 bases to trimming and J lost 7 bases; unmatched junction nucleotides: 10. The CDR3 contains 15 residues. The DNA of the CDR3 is TGTGCCAGCAGCTACACAGGGGGCGATGGACAGCCCCAGCATTTT. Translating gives CASSYTGGDGQPQHF.

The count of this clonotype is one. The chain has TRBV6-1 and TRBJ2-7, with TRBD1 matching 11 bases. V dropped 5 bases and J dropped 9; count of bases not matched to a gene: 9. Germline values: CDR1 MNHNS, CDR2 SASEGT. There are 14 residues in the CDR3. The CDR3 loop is CASSPGTGGLGQYF. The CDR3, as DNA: TGTGCCAGCAGTCCCGGGACAGGGGGGCTCGGGCAGTACTTC.

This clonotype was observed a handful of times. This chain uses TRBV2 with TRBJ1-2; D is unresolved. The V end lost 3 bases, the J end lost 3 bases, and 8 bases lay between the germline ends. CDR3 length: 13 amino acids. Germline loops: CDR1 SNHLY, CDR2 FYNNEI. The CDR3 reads CASSESLDYGYTF. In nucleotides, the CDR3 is TGTGCCAGCAGTGAGAGCTTGGACTATGGCTACACCTTC.

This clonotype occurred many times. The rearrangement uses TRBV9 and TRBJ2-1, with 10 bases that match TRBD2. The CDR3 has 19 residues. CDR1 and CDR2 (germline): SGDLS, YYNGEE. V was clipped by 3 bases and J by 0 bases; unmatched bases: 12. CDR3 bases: TGTGCCAGCAGCGCCATCGGACTAGCGGTGACGAGCTCCTACAATGAGCAGTTCTTC. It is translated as CASSAIGLAVTSSYNEQFF.

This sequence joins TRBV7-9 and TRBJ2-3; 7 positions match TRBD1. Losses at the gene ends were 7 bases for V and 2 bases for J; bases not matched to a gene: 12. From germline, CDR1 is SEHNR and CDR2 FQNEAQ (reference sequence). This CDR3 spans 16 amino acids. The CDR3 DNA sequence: TGTGCCAGCACCCCCTTCCTGGGACAGTCCACAGATACGCAGTATTTT. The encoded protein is CASTPFLGQSTDTQYF. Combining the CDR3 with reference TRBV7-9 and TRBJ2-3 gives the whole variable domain DTGVSQNPRHKITKRGQNVTFRCDPISEHNRLYWYRQTLGQGPEFLTYFQNEAQLEKSRLLSDRFSAERPKGSFSTLEIQRTEQGDSAMYLCASTPFLGQSTDTQYFGPGTRLTVL.

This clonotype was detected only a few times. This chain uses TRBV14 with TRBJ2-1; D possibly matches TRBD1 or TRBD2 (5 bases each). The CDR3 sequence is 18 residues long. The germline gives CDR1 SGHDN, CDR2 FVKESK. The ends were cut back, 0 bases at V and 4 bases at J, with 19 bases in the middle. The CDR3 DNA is TGTGCCAGCAGCCAAGATCGTTGGGACGGCGGCTCGTACAATGAGCAGTTCTTC. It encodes CASSQDRWDGGSYNEQFF.

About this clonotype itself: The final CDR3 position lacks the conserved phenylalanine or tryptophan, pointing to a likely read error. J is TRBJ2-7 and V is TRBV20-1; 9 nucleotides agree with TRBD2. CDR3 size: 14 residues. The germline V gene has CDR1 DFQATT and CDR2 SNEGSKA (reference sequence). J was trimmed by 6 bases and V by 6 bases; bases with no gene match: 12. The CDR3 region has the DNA TGCAGTGCGACCTTTAGCGGGGGCCCCTGCGAGCAGTACCTC. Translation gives CSATFSGGPCEQYL.

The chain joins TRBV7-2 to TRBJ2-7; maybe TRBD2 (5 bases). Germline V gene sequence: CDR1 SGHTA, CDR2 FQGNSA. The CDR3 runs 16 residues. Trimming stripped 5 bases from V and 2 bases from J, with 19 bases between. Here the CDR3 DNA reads TGTGCCAGCAGCCAAGAGTGGGCTAGCTCAGCCTACGAGCAGTACTTC. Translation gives CASSQEWASSAYEQYF.

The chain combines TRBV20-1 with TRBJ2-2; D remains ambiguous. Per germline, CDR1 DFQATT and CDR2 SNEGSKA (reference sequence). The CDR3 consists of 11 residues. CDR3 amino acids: CSARNTGELFF. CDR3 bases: TGCAGCGCCCGGAACACCGGGGAGCTGTTTTTT.

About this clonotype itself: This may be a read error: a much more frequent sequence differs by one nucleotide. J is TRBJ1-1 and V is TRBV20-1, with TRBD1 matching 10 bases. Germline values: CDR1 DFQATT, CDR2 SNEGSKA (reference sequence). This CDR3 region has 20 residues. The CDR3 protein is CSAREPLPTGGLGLYTETFF. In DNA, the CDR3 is TGCAGTGCTAGAGAACCCTTGCCGACAGGGGGCCTTGGGTTGTACACTGAAACTTTCTTT.

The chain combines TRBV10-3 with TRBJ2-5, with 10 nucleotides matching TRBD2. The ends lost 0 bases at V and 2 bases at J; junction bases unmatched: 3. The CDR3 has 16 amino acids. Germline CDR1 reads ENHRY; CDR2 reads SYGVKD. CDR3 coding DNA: TGTGCCATCAGTGAGTCGGCTAGCGGGGGACAAGAGACCCAGTACTTC. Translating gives CAISESASGGQETQYF.

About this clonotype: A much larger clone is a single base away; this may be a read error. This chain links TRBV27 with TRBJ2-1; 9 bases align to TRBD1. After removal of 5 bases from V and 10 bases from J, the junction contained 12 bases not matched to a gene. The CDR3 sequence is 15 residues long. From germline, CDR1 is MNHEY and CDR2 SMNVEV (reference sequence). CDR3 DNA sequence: TGTGCCAGCAGTGGTGGGACAGGGCCCCCCTACGAGCAGTTCTTC. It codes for CASSGGTGPPYEQFF.

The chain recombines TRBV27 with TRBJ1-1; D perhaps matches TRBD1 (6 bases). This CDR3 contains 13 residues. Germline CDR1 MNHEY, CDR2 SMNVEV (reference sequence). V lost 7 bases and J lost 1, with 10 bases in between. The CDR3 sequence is CASKQGGNTEAFF. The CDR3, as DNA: TGTGCCAGCAAACAAGGGGGGAACACTGAAGCTTTCTTT.

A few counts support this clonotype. CDR3 coding DNA: TGTGCCAGCAGCTTAGCCCCGACACTAGTCAACACTGAAGCTTTCTTT. Translation gives CASSLAPTLVNTEAFF. V and J are TRBV11-2 and TRBJ1-1; the D is unclear. The V gene's germline CDR1 is SGHAT and CDR2 FQNNGV. This CDR3 spans 16 amino acids. Trimming removed 1 base at V and 2 bases at J, with 14 bases between. The whole variable domain, remainder taken from reference TRBV11-2 and TRBJ1-1, is EAGVAQSPRYKIIEKRQSVAFWCNPISGHATLYWYQQILGQGPKLLIQFQNNGVVDDSQLPKDRFSAERLKGVDSTLKIQPAKLEDSAVYLCASSLAPTLVNTEAFFGQGTRLTVV.

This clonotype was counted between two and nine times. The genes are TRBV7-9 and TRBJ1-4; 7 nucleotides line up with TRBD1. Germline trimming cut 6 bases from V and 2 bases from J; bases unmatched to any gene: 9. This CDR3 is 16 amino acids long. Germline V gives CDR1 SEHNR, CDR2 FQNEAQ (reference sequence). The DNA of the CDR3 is TGTGCCAGCAGACCAGACAGGGCTGGGACTAATGAAAAACTGTTTTTT. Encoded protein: CASRPDRAGTNEKLFF.

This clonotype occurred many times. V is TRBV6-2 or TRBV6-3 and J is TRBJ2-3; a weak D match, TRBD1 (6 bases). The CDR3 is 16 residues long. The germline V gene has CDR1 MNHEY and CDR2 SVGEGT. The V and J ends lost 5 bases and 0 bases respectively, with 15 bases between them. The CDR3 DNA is TGTGCCAGCAGTGACTACAGGGCGGAGAGCACAGATACGCAGTATTTT. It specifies CASSDYRAESTDTQYF.

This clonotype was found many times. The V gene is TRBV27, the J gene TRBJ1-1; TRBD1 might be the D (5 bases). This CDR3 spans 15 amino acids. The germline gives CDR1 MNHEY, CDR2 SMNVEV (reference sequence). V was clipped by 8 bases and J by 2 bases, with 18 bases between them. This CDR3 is CASRIGGTLNTEAFF. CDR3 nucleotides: TGTGCCAGCCGAATAGGCGGGACTCTTAACACTGAAGCTTTCTTT.

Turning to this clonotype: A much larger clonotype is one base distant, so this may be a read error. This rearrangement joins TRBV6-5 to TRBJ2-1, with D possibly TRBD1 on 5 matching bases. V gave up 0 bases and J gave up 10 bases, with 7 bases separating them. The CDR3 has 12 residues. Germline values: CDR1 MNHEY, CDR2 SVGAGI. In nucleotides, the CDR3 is TGTGCCAGCAGTTACTCGGGGCGAGAGCAGTTCTTC. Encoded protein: CASSYSGREQFF.

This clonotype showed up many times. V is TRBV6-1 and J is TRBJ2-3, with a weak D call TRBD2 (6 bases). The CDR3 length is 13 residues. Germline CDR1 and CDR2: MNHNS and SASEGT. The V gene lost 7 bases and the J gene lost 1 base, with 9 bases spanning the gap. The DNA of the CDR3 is TGTGCCAGCACTAGCGCCGGCACAGATACGCAGTATTTT. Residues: CASTSAGTDTQYF.

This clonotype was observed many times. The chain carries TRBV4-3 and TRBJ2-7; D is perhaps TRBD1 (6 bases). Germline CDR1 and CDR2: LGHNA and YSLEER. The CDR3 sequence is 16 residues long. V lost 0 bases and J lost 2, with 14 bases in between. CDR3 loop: CASSQDSRGATYEQYF. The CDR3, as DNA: TGCGCCAGCAGCCAAGATTCCAGGGGTGCAACCTACGAGCAGTACTTC.